Reported below is one T cell receptor (beta chain). As originally analysed: Amplification of reference gene primers provided the estimated nucleated cell counts. The data were produced by immunoSEQ multiplex PCR, yet TCRdb's version contains in-frame clones alone and is incomplete. Clonal size and the V and J genes are those of that table, whereas D and trimming came from the DNA. The table shows hundreds of thousands of clones, with more than 70% occurring only once. The germline gives CDR1 SGHRS, CDR2 YFSETQ. V was trimmed by 0 bases and J by 0 bases, leaving 12 bases between them. The CDR3 consists of 16 residues. This entry belongs to a study of blood T cell repertoires in COVID-19. Study-wide background: The origin of the acute and convalescent COVID-19 samples was the United States, Italy and Spain.

Patients from Seattle were sampled longitudinally, starting during active infection. What was sequenced was peripheral blood. The chain combines TRBV5-1 with TRBJ1-1; the D is unclear. The clonotype was recovered from a woman aged 70 to 79 with COVID-19, enrolled during active disease. The CDR3 here is CASSLGQAHMNTEAFF. The CDR3, as DNA: TGCGCCAGCAGCTTGGGGCAGGCGCACATGAACACTGAAGCTTTCTTT.